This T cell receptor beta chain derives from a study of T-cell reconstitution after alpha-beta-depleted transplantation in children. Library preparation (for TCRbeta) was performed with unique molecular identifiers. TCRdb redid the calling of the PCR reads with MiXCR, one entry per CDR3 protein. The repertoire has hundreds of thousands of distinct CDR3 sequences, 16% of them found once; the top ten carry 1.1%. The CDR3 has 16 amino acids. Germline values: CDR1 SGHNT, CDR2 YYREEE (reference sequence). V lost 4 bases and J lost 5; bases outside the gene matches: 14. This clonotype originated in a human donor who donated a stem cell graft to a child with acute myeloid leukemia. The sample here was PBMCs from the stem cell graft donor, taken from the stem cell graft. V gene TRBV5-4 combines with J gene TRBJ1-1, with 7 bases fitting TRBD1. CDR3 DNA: TGTGCCAGCAGCAGGAAGTATGGGACAGAAACTACTGAAGCTTTCTTT. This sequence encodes CASSRKYGTETTEAFF.